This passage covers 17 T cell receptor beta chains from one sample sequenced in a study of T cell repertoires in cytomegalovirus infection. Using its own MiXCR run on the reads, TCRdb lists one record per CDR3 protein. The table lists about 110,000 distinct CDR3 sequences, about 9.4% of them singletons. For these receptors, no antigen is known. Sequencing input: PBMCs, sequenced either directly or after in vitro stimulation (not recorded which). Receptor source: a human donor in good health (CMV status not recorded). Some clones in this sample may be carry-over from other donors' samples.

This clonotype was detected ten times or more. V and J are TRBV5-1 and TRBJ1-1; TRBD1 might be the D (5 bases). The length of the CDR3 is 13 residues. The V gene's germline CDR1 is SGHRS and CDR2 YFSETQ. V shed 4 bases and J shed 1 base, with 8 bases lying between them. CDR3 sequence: CASSNGQNTEAFF. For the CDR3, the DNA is TGCGCCAGCAGCAACGGACAGAACACTGAAGCTTTCTTT.

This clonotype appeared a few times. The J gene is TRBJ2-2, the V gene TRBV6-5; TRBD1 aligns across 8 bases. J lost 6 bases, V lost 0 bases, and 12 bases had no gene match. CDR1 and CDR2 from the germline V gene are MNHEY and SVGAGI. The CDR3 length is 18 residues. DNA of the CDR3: TGTGCCAGCAGTTACTCGTTAGGGTCAGGACAGGGTTCCGGGGAGCTGTTTTTT. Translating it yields CASSYSLGSGQGSGELFF.

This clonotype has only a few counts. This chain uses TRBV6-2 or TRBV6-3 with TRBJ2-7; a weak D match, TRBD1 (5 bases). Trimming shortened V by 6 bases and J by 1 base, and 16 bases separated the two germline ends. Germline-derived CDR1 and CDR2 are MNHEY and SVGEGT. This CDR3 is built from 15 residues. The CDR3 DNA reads TGTGCCAGCAGGAAGACAGCTCTCATTTCCTACGAGCAGTACTTC. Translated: CASRKTALISYEQYF.

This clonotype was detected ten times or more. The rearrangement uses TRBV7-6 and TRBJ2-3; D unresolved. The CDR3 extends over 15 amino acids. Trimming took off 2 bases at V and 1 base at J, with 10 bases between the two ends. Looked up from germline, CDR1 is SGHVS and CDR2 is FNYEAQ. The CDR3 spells CASSLLVQGTDTQYF. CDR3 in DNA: TGTGCCAGCAGCTTACTCGTCCAGGGCACAGATACGCAGTATTTT. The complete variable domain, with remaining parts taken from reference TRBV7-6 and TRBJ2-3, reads GAGVSQSPRYKVTKRGQDVALRCDPISGHVSLYWYRQALGQGPEFLTYFNYEAQQDKSGLPNDRFSAERPEGSISTLTIQRTEQRDSAMYRCASSLLVQGTDTQYFGPGTRLTVL.

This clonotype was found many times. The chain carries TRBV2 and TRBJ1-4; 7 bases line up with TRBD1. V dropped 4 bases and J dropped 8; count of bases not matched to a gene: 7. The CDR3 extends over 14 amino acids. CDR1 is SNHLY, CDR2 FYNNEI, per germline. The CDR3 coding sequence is TGTGCCAGCAGTGTCCGGGACAGTGGCGAAAAACTGTTTTTT. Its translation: CASSVRDSGEKLFF.

The CDR3 spells CASSPGTANNEQFF. In DNA form, the CDR3 reads TGCGCCAGCAGCCCCGGGACGGCTAACAATGAGCAGTTCTTC. The gene calls are TRBV5-1 and TRBJ2-1, with D perhaps matching TRBD1 or TRBD2 (5 bases each). Trimming took 4 bases from V and 5 from J, leaving 13 bases between them. The CDR3 is 14 residues long. Germline V lookup: CDR1 SGHRS, CDR2 YFSETQ.

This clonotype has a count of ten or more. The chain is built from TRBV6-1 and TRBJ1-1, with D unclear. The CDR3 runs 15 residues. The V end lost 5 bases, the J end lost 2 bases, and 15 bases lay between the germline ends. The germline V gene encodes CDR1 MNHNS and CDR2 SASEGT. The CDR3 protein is CASSKGGSLNTEAFF. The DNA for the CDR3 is TGTGCCAGCAGTAAAGGAGGGAGCCTTAACACTGAAGCTTTCTTT.

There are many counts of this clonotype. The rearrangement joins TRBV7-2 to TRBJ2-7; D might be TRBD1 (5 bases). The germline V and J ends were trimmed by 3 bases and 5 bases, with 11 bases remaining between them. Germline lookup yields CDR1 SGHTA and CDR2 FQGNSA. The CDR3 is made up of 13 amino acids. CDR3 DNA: TGTGCCAGCAGCTTTCTTGCAGGGCACGAGCAGTACGTC. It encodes CASSFLAGHEQYV.

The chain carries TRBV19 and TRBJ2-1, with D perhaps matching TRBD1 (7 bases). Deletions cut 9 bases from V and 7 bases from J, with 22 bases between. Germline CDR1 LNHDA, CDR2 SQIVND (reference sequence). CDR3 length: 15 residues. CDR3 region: CARRLSGDRGNEQFF. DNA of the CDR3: TGTGCCAGGAGACTATCGGGGGACAGAGGGAATGAGCAGTTCTTC.

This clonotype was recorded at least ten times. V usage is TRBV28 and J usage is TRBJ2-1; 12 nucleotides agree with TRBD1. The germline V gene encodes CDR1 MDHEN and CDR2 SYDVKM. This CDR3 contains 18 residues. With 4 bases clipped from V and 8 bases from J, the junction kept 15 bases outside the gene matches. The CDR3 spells CASSWFRGGTGGKDEQFF. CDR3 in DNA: TGTGCCAGCAGTTGGTTCAGAGGGGGGACAGGGGGCAAGGATGAGCAGTTCTTC.

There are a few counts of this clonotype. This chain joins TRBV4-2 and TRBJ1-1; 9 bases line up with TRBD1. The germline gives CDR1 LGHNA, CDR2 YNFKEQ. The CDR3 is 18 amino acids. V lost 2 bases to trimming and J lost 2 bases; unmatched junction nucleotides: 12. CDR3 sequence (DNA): TGTGCCAGCAGCCAAAACCCGTTTAGGGACAGGGCCAACACTGAAGCTTTCTTT. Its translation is CASSQNPFRDRANTEAFF.

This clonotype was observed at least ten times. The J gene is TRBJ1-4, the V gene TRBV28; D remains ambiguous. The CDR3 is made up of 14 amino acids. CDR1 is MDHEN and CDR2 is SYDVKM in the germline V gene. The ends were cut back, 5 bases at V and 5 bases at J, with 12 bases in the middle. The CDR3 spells CASSADGGNEKLFF. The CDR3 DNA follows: TGTGCCAGCAGTGCGGACGGAGGAAATGAAAAACTGTTTTTT.

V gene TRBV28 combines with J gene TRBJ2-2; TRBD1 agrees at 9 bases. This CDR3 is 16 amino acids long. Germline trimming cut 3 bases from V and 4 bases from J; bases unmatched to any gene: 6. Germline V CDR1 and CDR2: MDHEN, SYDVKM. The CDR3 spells CASSFSTGGFTGELFF. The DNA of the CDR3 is TGTGCCAGCAGTTTTAGTACAGGGGGCTTCACCGGGGAGCTGTTTTTT.

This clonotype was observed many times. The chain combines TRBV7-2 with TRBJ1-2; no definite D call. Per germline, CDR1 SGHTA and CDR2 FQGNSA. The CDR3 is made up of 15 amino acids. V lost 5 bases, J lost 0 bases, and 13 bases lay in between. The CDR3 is CASSPPSGTNYGYTF. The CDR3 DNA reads TGTGCCAGCAGCCCTCCCTCGGGGACTAACTATGGCTACACCTTC.

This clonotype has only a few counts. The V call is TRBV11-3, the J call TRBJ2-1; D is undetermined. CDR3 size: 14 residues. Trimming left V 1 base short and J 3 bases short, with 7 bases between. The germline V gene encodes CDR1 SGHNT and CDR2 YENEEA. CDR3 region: CASSLGLNYNEQFF. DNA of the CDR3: TGTGCCAGCAGCTTAGGCCTAAACTACAATGAGCAGTTCTTC.

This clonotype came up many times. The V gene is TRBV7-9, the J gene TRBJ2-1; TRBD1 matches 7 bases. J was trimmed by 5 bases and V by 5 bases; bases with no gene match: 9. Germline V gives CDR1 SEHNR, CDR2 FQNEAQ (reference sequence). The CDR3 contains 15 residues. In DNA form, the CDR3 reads TGTGCCAGCAGCCCCCGACAGGGTCCAAACAATGAGCAGTTCTTC. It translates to CASSPRQGPNNEQFF.

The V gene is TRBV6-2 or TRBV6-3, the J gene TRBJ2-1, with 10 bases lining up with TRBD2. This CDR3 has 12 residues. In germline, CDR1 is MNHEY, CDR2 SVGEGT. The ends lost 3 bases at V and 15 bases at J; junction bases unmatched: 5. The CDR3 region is CASSYVAGGGFF. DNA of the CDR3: TGTGCCAGCAGTTATGTAGCGGGAGGCGGGTTCTTC.